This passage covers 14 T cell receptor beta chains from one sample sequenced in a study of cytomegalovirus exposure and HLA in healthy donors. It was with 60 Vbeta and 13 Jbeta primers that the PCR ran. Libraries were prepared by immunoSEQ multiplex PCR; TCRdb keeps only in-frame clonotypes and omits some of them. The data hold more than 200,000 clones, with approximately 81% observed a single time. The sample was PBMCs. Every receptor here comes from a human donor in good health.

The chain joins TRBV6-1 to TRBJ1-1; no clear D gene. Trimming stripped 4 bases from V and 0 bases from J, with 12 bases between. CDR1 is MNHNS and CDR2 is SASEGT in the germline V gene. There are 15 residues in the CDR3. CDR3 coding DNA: TGTGCCAGCAGTGTCCATTACCAGGTGAACACTGAAGCTTTCTTT. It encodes CASSVHYQVNTEAFF.

The CDR3: CASSTRTEFLATNEKLFF. In nucleotides, the CDR3 is TGTGCCAGCAGCACCCGGACAGAGTTCCTGGCAACTAATGAAAAACTGTTTTTT. The V and J genes are TRBV13 and TRBJ1-4, with D possibly TRBD1 on 6 matching bases. CDR1 is PRHDT and CDR2 is FYEKMQ in the germline V gene (reference sequence). The ends were cut back, 5 bases at V and 0 bases at J, with 19 bases in the middle. The CDR3 is made up of 18 amino acids.

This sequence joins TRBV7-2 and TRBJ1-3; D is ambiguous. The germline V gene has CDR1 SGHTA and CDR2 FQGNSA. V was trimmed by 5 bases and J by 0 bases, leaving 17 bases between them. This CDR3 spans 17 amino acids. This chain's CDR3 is CASSQRGLTLSGNTIYF. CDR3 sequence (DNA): TGTGCCAGCAGCCAAAGAGGACTGACTCTCTCTGGAAACACCATATATTTT. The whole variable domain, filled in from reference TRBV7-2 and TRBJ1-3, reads GAGVSQSPSNKVTEKGKDVELRCDPISGHTALYWYRQSLGQGLEFLIYFQGNSAPDKSGLPSDRFSAERTGGSVSTLTIQRTQQEDSAVYLCASSQRGLTLSGNTIYFGEGSWLTVV.

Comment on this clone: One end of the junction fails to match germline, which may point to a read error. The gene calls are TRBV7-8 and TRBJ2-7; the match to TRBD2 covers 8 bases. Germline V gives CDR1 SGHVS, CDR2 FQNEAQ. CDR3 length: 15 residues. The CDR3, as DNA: TGTGCCAGCAGCTTTCTTGGTACTAGCGGAGTGGCTGTTTTTTTC. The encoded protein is CASSFLGTSGVAVFF.

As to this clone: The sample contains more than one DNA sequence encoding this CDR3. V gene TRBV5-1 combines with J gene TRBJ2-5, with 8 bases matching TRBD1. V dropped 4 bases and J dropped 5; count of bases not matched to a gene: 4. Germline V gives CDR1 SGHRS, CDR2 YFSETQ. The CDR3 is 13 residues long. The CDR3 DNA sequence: TGCGCCAGCAGCGCCGGACAGGGTGAGACCCAGTACTTC. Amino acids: CASSAGQGETQYF.

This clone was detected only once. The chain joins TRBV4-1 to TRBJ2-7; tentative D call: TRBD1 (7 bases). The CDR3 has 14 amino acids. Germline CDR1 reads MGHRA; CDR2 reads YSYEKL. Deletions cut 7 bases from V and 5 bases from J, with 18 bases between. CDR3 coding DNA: TGCGCCAGCACCCGTTGGCAGGGGGGCAACGAGCAGTACTTC. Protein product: CASTRWQGGNEQYF.

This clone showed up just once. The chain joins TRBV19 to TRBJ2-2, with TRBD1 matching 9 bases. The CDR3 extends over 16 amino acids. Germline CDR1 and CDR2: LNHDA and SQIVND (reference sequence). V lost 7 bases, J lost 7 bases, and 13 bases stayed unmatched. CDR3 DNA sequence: TGTGCCAGTAAGGTCGGGACAGGGATGAGGGACGGGGAGCTGTTTTTT. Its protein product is CASKVGTGMRDGELFF.

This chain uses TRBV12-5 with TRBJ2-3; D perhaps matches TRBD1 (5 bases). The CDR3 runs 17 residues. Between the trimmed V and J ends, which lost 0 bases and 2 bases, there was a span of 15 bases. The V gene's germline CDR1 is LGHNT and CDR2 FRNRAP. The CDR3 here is CASGLVWQGNFTDTQYF. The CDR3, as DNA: TGTGCTAGTGGTTTGGTATGGCAGGGTAATTTCACAGATACGCAGTATTTT.

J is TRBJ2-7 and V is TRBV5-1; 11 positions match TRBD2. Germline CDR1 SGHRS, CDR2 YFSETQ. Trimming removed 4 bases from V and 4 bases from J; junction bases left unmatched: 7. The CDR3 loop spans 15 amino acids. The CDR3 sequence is CASSAVTSGSYEQYF. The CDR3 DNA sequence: TGCGCCAGCAGCGCTGTCACTAGCGGGAGTTACGAGCAGTACTTC.

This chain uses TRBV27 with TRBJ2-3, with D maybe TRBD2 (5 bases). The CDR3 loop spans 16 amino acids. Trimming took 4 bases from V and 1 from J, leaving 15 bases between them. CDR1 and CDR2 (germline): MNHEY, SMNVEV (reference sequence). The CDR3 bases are TGTGCCAGCAGTTCCCTTTTCGAGGGTGGCACAGATACGCAGTATTTT. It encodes CASSSLFEGGTDTQYF.

The CDR3 DNA is TGTGCCTCCCACCCCCGTCGTAGAATGAACACTGAAGCTTTCTTT. It codes for CASHPRRRMNTEAFF. The chain combines TRBV6-5 with TRBJ1-1; D is unresolved. V gave up 11 bases and J gave up 0 bases, with 19 bases separating them. Per the germline V gene, CDR1 is MNHEY and CDR2 is SVGAGI. The CDR3 spans 15 residues.

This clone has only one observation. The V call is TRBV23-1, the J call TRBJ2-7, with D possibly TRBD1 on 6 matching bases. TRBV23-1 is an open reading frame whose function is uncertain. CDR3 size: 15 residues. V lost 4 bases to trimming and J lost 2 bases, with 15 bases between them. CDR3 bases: TGCGCCAGCAGTCGAACCGGGACAAATACCTACGAGCAGTACTTC. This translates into CASSRTGTNTYEQYF.

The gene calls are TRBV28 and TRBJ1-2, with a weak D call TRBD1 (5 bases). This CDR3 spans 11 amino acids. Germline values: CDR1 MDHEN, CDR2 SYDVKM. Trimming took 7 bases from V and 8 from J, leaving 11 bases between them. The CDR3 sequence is CASTPGYGYTF. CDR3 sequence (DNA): TGTGCCAGCACTCCAGGGTACGGCTACACCTTC.

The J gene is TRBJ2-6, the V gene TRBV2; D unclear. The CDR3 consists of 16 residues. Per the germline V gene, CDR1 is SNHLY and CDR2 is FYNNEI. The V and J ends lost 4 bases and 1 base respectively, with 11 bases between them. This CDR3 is CASSATSWSGANVLTF. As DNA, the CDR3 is TGTGCCAGCAGTGCCACTTCGTGGTCTGGGGCCAACGTCCTGACTTTC.